This T cell receptor (beta chain) was identified during a study of blood T cell repertoires in COVID-19. Clones were sequenced by immunoSEQ multiplex PCR, and TCRdb holds only the in-frame ones, with some missing. Altogether fewer than 400,000 clones are present, approximately 88% being singletons, with the ten largest covering about 8.9%. J was trimmed by 3 bases and V by 4 bases; bases with no gene match: 2. The CDR3 length is 14 residues. Germline V gene data show CDR1 as SGHKS and CDR2 as YYEKEE (reference sequence). This clone has a handful of counts. The chain combines TRBV5-5 with TRBJ1-5; 9 nucleotides match TRBD1. What was sequenced was PBMCs or T cells enriched from blood (not recorded which). The TCR comes from a woman aged 18-29 years who had recovered from COVID-19. CDR3 coding DNA: TGTGCCAGCAGCCGGGACAGGGCCAATCAGCCCCAGCATTTT. It encodes CASSRDRANQPQHF. The whole variable domain, remainder taken from reference TRBV5-5 and TRBJ1-5, is DAGVTQSPTHLIKTRGQQVTLRCSPISGHKSVSWYQQVLGQGPQFIFQYYEKEERGRGNFPDRFSARQFPNYSSELNVNALLLGDSALYLCASSRDRANQPQHFGDGTRLSIL.